This TCR beta chain derives from a study of CD4+ T cells in melanoma. Study-level results: A reported correlation linked neoantigen-specific CD4+ T cells to CD8+, macrophage and B cell function. Reportedly, melanoma neoantigen-specific CD4+ T cells showed varied differentiation states.

Here immunoSEQ multiplex PCR was the method, and the copy in TCRdb shows in-frame clones only, minus some. The sample has about 55,000 clones, roughly three quarters seen once. The CDR3 length is 15 residues. V lost 3 bases to trimming and J lost 6 bases; unmatched junction nucleotides: 5. Germline V lookup: CDR1 SEHNR, CDR2 FQNEAQ (reference sequence). On this clone: Its antigen is unidentified.

The clonotype originates from a human donor with melanoma. The sample consisted of tumor tissue. This sequence joins TRBV7-9 and TRBJ2-1; 10 bases are shared with TRBD1. CDR3 residues: CASSLGQGFFNEQFF. The CDR3, as DNA: TGTGCCAGCAGCTTGGGACAGGGGTTTTTCAATGAGCAGTTCTTC.